This paragraph covers one TCR beta chain sequence. Its antigen is unidentified. These data are taken from a study of graft-versus-host responses after intestinal transplantation. Study information: Recipients obtained multivisceral, liver-intestinal, or isolated intestinal transplants.

Clones were read by immunoSEQ multiplex PCR, and TCRdb kept only the in-frame ones, dropping some. This table has some 35,000 clones, approximately 93% appearing once. The CDR3 sequence is 14 residues long. Germline values: CDR1 MDHEN, CDR2 SYDVKM. V was shortened by 4 bases and J by 2 bases, with 10 bases between the two germline ends. This TCR was sampled from a human donor who was the organ donor for an intestinal transplant. The sample was unstimulated CD4+ T cells sorted from spleen or lymph node cells, taken before transplant. The chain uses TRBV28 and TRBJ2-3, with D tentatively TRBD1 (5 bases). The CDR3 DNA reads TGTGCCAGCAGTTCTTTCAGGGTCACAGATACGCAGTATTTT. Residues: CASSSFRVTDTQYF.